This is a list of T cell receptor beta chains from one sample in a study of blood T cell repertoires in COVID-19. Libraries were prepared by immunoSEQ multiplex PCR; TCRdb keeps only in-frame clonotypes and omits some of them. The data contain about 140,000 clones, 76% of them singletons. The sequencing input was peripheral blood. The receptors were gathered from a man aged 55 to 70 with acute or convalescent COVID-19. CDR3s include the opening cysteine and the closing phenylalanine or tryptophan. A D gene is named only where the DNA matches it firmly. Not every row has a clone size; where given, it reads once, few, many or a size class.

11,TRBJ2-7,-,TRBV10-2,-,CASSEGEEQYF,TGCGCCAGCAGTGAGGGGGAGGAGCAGTACTTC
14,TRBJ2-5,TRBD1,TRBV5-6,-,CASSSGQEQETQYF,TGTGCCAGCAGCTCCGGACAGGAACAAGAGACCCAGTACTTC
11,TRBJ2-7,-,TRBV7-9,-,CASSLTYEQYF,TGTGCCAGCAGCTTGACTTACGAGCAGTACTTC
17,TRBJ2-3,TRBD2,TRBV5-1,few,CASSLGTRAHSTDTQYF,TGCGCCAGCAGCTTGGGGACTAGGGCCCACTCCACAGATACGCAGTATTTT
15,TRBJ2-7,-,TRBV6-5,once,CASSPAARGVYEQYF,TGTGCCAGCAGTCCCGCCGCCAGGGGCGTCTACGAGCAGTACTTC
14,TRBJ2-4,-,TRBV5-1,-,CASSLGQPGDIQYF,TGCGCCAGCAGCTTGGGACAGCCAGGGGACATTCAGTACTTC
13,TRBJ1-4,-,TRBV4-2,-,CASSPRRGEKLFF,TGTGCCAGCAGCCCCCGTAGGGGGGAAAAACTGTTTTTT
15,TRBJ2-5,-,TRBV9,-,CASSVSREGQETQYF,TGTGCCAGCAGCGTATCCCGCGAGGGACAAGAGACCCAGTACTTC
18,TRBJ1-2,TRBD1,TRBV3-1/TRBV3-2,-,CASSRTGTGILRDYGYTF,TGTGCCAGCAGCCGAACCGGGACAGGGATATTGAGAGACTATGGCTACACCTTC
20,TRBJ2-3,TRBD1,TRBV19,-,CASSISLREGAMARTDTQYF,TGTGCCAGTAGTATCTCTCTTCGAGAGGGGGCAATGGCACGCACAGATACGCAGTATTTT
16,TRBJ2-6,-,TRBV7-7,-,CASSLSMSSGANVLTF,TGTGCTAGCAGCTTATCTATGAGCTCTGGGGCCAACGTCCTGACTTTC
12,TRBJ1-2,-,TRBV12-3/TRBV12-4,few,CASSLLGGGYTF,TGTGCCAGCAGTCTTCTCGGGGGGGGCTACACCTTC
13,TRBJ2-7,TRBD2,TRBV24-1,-,CAIRPSGSYEQYF,TGTGCCATCCGTCCTAGCGGGTCCTACGAGCAGTACTTC
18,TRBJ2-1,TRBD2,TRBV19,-,CASSMEGLGGGPYNEQFF,TGTGCCAGTAGTATGGAGGGGTTGGGGGGAGGGCCGTACAATGAGCAGTTCTTC
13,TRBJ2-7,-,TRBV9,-,CASSRGNSYEQYF,TGTGCCAGCAGCAGGGGGAATTCCTACGAGCAGTACTTC